Below are 27 T cell receptor beta chains sequenced from a single sample in a study of OX40 agonist ivuxolimab in advanced cancers. TCRdb's copy holds only in-frame clones and misses some; the assay was immunoSEQ multiplex PCR. The repertoire includes under 90,000 clones, 90% of them detected once, and 1.5% to 2% sits in the top ten. The specimen was CD4+ or CD8+ T cells sorted from blood, collected in a trial of the OX40 agonist ivuxolimab. These receptors originate from an adult with an advanced solid tumor such as melanoma, head and neck, liver or kidney cancer.

The J gene is TRBJ2-7, the V gene TRBV9, with D possibly TRBD2 on 5 matching bases. Germline V lookup: CDR1 SGDLS, CDR2 YYNGEE. Trimming pared 0 bases from V and 5 bases from J, leaving 18 bases between. The CDR3 has 16 residues. CDR3 sequence reads: CASSVEPGSSSHEQYF. CDR3 nucleotides: TGTGCCAGCAGCGTAGAGCCGGGATCCTCATCCCACGAGCAGTACTTC.

This clone was seen once. This chain joins TRBV18 and TRBJ2-7; D is uncertain. Germline V lookup: CDR1 KGHSH, CDR2 LQKENI. This CDR3 contains 13 residues. The germline V and J ends were trimmed by 3 bases and 2 bases, with 8 bases remaining between them. The CDR3: CASSPGPTYEQYF. The CDR3 DNA sequence: TGTGCCAGCTCACCCGGGCCCACCTACGAGCAGTACTTC.

V and J are TRBV30 and TRBJ2-2; D might be TRBD2 (5 bases). The CDR3 is 13 residues long. Germline lookup yields CDR1 GTSNPN and CDR2 SVGIG (reference sequence). V was clipped by 3 bases and J by 1 base, with 6 bases between them. The CDR3 DNA follows: TGTGCCTGGAGACGGGGGAACACCGGGGAGCTGTTTTTT. This translates into CAWRRGNTGELFF.

The V call is TRBV18, the J call TRBJ2-7; D may match TRBD1 or TRBD2 (5 bases each). The CDR3 spans 16 residues. Germline assignment: CDR1 KGHSH and CDR2 LQKENI. V lost 5 bases to trimming and J lost 2 bases, with 19 bases between them. The CDR3 region has the DNA TGTGCCAGCTCATCTTCGGGTGGGACCGCGACCTACGAGCAGTACTTC. Translation gives CASSSSGGTATYEQYF.

The rearrangement uses TRBV28 and TRBJ1-4; a weak D match, TRBD1 (6 bases). Deletions cut 5 bases from V and 5 bases from J, with 12 bases between. Per the germline V gene, CDR1 is MDHEN and CDR2 is SYDVKM. The CDR3 is 14 residues long. CDR3 coding DNA: TGTGCCAGCAGTCGCAGGGGAATAAATGAAAAACTGTTTTTT. Encoded protein: CASSRRGINEKLFF.

J is TRBJ2-7 and V is TRBV28, with 12 bases aligning to TRBD1. This CDR3 contains 15 residues. Germline CDR1 reads MDHEN; CDR2 reads SYDVKM. V shed 6 bases and J 5 bases; nucleotides not matched to a gene: 8. The chain's CDR3 is CASSVPGQGAHEQYF. CDR3 nucleotide sequence: TGTGCCAGCAGCGTCCCGGGACAGGGGGCCCACGAGCAGTACTTC.

V is TRBV10-3 and J is TRBJ2-4; either TRBD1 or TRBD2 may fit D (6 bases each). Germline loops: CDR1 ENHRY, CDR2 SYGVKD. Trimming removed 3 bases at V and 3 bases at J, with 15 bases between. This CDR3 is built from 16 residues. The CDR3 region has the DNA TGTGCCATCAGTGATTTAGGAGGGGGTGGCAAAAACATTCAGTACTTC. Protein sequence: CAISDLGGGGKNIQYF.

This chain connects TRBV10-1 to TRBJ2-5; TRBD2 aligns across 12 bases. This CDR3 spans 14 amino acids. The germline CDR1 and CDR2 sequences are WNHNN and SYGVQD (reference sequence). After removal of 4 bases from V and 3 bases from J, the junction contained 0 bases not matched to a gene. The DNA for the CDR3 is TGCGCCAGCAGTGGGACTAGCGGGGAAGAGACCCAGTACTTC. This encodes CASSGTSGEETQYF.

CDR3 coding DNA: TGTGCCAGCAGTTGGTCCCCCTCGACCAATGAGCAGTTCTTC. Amino acids: CASSWSPSTNEQFF. The chain joins TRBV27 to TRBJ2-1; D uncertain. The CDR3 sequence is 14 residues long. V gave up 4 bases and J gave up 6 bases, with 13 bases separating them. Per the germline V gene, CDR1 is MNHEY and CDR2 is SMNVEV (reference sequence).

The chain employs TRBV27 and TRBJ2-7, with D possibly matching TRBD2 (5 bases). V lost 2 bases and J 3 bases, leaving 14 bases between the germline ends. This CDR3 has 15 residues. Germline values: CDR1 MNHEY, CDR2 SMNVEV (reference sequence). CDR3 region: CASSLEGLGVYEQYF. In DNA form, the CDR3 reads TGTGCCAGCAGTTTAGAGGGATTAGGCGTCTACGAGCAGTACTTC.

The chain recombines TRBV11-3 with TRBJ2-7; no reliable D call. Germline values: CDR1 SGHNT, CDR2 YENEEA. The V gene lost 6 bases and the J gene lost 0 bases, with 12 bases spanning the gap. This CDR3 contains 14 residues. The CDR3 DNA follows: TGTGCCAGCAGTCCCCCGCGGAGCTCCTACGAGCAGTACTTC. Its translation is CASSPPRSSYEQYF.

V gene TRBV18 combines with J gene TRBJ2-5; possibly TRBD1 or TRBD2 for D (5 bases each). Trimming pared 6 bases from V and 7 bases from J, leaving 18 bases between. Germline V gene lookup returns CDR1 KGHSH and CDR2 LQKENI. This CDR3 has 14 amino acids. The CDR3 reads CASSPGTVQGTQYF. The DNA of the CDR3 is TGTGCCAGCTCTCCGGGGACGGTCCAGGGGACCCAGTACTTC.

This chain joins TRBV21-1 and TRBJ2-4; TRBD2 is the table's D call, not checked against the DNA. TRBV21-1 is a pseudogene. This CDR3 has 18 residues. In nucleotides, the CDR3 is TGTGCCAGCAGCAAAAGGAGGAGGGTGGCCCTAGCCAAAAACATTCAGTACTTC. Its translation is CASSKRRRVALAKNIQYF.

This CDR3 is CASSLGHTNEKLFF. In DNA, the CDR3 is TGCGCCAGCAGCCTGGGACATACTAATGAAAAACTGTTTTTT. The chain recombines TRBV5-1 with TRBJ1-4, with D possibly TRBD1 on 6 matching bases. The CDR3 spans 14 residues. V lost 4 bases to trimming and J lost 2 bases, with 9 bases between them. Germline values: CDR1 SGHRS, CDR2 YFSETQ.

This clone was observed a handful of times. The chain uses TRBV7-2 and TRBJ2-5; TRBD2 matches at 12 bases. V was pared by 5 bases and J by 9 bases, with 19 bases of the junction left unmatched. This CDR3 spans 18 amino acids. Germline values: CDR1 SGHTA, CDR2 FQGNSA. CDR3 DNA sequence: TGTGCCAGCAGCCCCTCATTCCGACTAGCGGGGGCCCCGCCGGCCCAGTACTTC. It is translated as CASSPSFRLAGAPPAQYF.

This clone was picked up one time. This chain uses TRBV19 with TRBJ2-7; D is uncertain. In germline, CDR1 is LNHDA, CDR2 SQIVND (reference sequence). The CDR3 has 14 amino acids. Trimming removed 2 bases from V and 2 bases from J, with 10 bases in between. The CDR3 nucleotides read TGTGCCAGTAGTATAAGTGTTCTCGCCTACGAGCAGTACTTC. As protein: CASSISVLAYEQYF.

The V call is TRBV7-2, the J call TRBJ2-5, with TRBD2 identical over 12 bases. V lost 5 bases to trimming and J lost 1 base; unmatched junction nucleotides: 5. Germline V gene lookup returns CDR1 SGHTA and CDR2 FQGNSA. This CDR3 comprises 16 residues. The CDR3 sequence is CASSLQTSGGQETQYF. CDR3 sequence (DNA): TGTGCCAGCAGCCTCCAGACTAGCGGGGGCCAAGAGACCCAGTACTTC.

The chain links TRBV28 to TRBJ1-6; D is perhaps TRBD1 (5 bases). The CDR3 runs to 16 residues. V lost 4 bases, J lost 7 bases, and 17 bases lay in between. The V gene's germline CDR1 is MDHEN and CDR2 SYDVKM. In DNA form, the CDR3 reads TGTGCCAGCAGTTCCTATGGGGGATCATCCAATTCACCCCTCCACTTT. Its protein is CASSSYGGSSNSPLHF.

The chain links TRBV28 to TRBJ2-7; 7 bases line up with TRBD1. The ends lost 8 bases at V and 3 bases at J; junction bases unmatched: 10. The CDR3 loop spans 14 amino acids. Per the germline V gene, CDR1 is MDHEN and CDR2 is SYDVKM. The CDR3 nucleotides read TGTGCCAGCGGCCTAGGGACAGTCAACTACGAGCAGTACTTC. This gives the protein CASGLGTVNYEQYF.

The chain joins TRBV5-1 to TRBJ1-6; 8 bases are a match to TRBD1. V lost 1 base to trimming and J lost 8 bases; unmatched junction nucleotides: 5. The germline gives CDR1 SGHRS, CDR2 YFSETQ. The CDR3 runs to 15 residues. CDR3 amino acids: CASSLTGGLDSPLHF. The CDR3 nucleotides read TGCGCCAGCAGCTTGACAGGGGGTCTCGATTCACCCCTCCACTTT.

This clone is a singleton in its sample. V is TRBV7-2 and J is TRBJ1-2, with TRBD1 identical over 7 bases. Germline V gives CDR1 SGHTA, CDR2 FQGNSA. V trimming: 5 bases; J trimming: 4 bases; junction bases outside the gene matches: 4. The CDR3 sequence is 13 residues long. CDR3 nucleotide sequence: TGTGCCAGCAGCCGGGACAGCCTCTATGGCTACACCTTC. Encoded protein: CASSRDSLYGYTF.

A few counts support this clone. The rearrangement joins TRBV6-1 to TRBJ2-7, with a weak D call TRBD1 (6 bases). The CDR3 has 15 amino acids. Germline V gene data show CDR1 as MNHNS and CDR2 as SASEGT. V was shortened by 0 bases and J by 0 bases, with 9 bases between the two germline ends. The CDR3 DNA sequence: TGTGCCAGCAGTGAAGCGGACAGCAGCTCCTACGAGCAGTACTTC. It is translated as CASSEADSSSYEQYF.

Points on this clone: A junction end diverges from the germline sequence, so it may reflect a read error. This CDR3 is CASSKTGVGTGELLF. The DNA of the CDR3 is TGTGCCAGTAGCAAAACAGGGGTTGGCACCGGGGAGCTGCTTTTT. The V and J genes are TRBV19 and TRBJ2-2; 7 bases align to TRBD1. This CDR3 spans 15 amino acids. The germline V gene encodes CDR1 LNHDA and CDR2 SQIVND (reference sequence). The full variable domain, rest sourced from reference TRBV19 and TRBJ2-2, is DGGITQSPKYLFRKEGQNVTLSCEQNLNHDAMYWYRQDPGQGLRLIYYSQIVNDFQKGDIAEGYSVSREKKESFPLTVTSAQKNPTAFYLCASSKTGVGTGELLFGEGSRLTVL.

The chain has TRBV7-9 and TRBJ2-2, with TRBD2 matching 7 bases. V gave up 2 bases and J gave up 3 bases; unmatched junction bases: 3. The CDR3 loop spans 15 amino acids. Germline V CDR1 and CDR2: SEHNR, FQNEAQ (reference sequence). CDR3 nucleotides: TGTGCCAGCAGCTTAAGCGGGGCTTACACCGGGGAGCTGTTTTTT. Protein product: CASSLSGAYTGELFF.

The genes are TRBV7-7 and TRBJ1-2, with TRBD1 identical over 11 bases. Germline CDR1 reads SSHAT; CDR2 reads FNYEAQ (reference sequence). Trimming removed 5 bases from V and 4 bases from J; junction bases left unmatched: 6. The length of the CDR3 is 15 residues. The DNA for the CDR3 is TGTGCCAGCAGCCCGGGACAGGGGGGTGGCTATGGCTACACCTTC. Translating gives CASSPGQGGGYGYTF.

This rearrangement joins TRBV19 to TRBJ1-1, with a possible D match to TRBD1 (6 bases). CDR1 and CDR2 (germline): LNHDA, SQIVND (reference sequence). This CDR3 region has 12 residues. The ends were cut back, 3 bases at V and 6 bases at J, with 8 bases in the middle. CDR3: CASSIQGSEAFF. CDR3 sequence (DNA): TGTGCCAGTAGTATTCAGGGGTCTGAAGCTTTCTTT.

The chain links TRBV10-1 to TRBJ2-4; the D gene could be TRBD1 or TRBD2 (5 bases each). CDR1 and CDR2 from the germline V gene are WNHNN and SYGVQD (reference sequence). V shed 2 bases and J shed 8 bases, with 13 bases lying between them. There are 14 residues in the CDR3. The CDR3: CASSEGTPWDIQYF. DNA for the CDR3: TGCGCCAGCAGTGAGGGGACCCCATGGGACATTCAGTACTTC.